Below are 8 T cell receptor beta chains sequenced from a single sample in a study of neurological immune-mediated disorders. MiXCR was run by TCRdb on the 5' RACE reads, yielding one entry per CDR3 protein. The table includes roughly 44,000 distinct CDR3 sequences, about 6.3% detected once. The sample consisted of CD4+ T cells from blood. The receptors come from a woman aged 40 to 50 in good health.

This clonotype came up many times. This chain connects TRBV27 to TRBJ2-3; weak D call: TRBD2 (5 bases). The V end lost 2 bases, the J end lost 2 bases, and 17 bases lay between the germline ends. Per the germline V gene, CDR1 is MNHEY and CDR2 is SMNVEV (reference sequence). The CDR3 totals 17 residues. This CDR3 is CASSLMVGGPPTDTQYF. For the CDR3, the DNA is TGTGCCAGCAGTTTAATGGTTGGCGGGCCTCCCACAGATACGCAGTATTTT.

This clonotype has at least ten counts. The rearrangement links TRBV4-3 to TRBJ2-2; 12 bases map to TRBD1. V shed 1 base, J shed 4 bases, and the junction held 4 bases outside the gene matches. This CDR3 is 17 amino acids long. The germline gives CDR1 LGHNA, CDR2 YSLEER. DNA for the CDR3: TGCGCCAGCAGCCAAGGGGGACAGGGGGCAGGCACCGGGGAGCTGTTTTTT. Encoded protein: CASSQGGQGAGTGELFF.

This clonotype has a count of ten or more. The rearrangement uses TRBV12-3 or TRBV12-4 and TRBJ2-1, with 7 bases fitting TRBD2. The CDR3 runs to 17 residues. V dropped 4 bases and J dropped 0; count of bases not matched to a gene: 9. DNA of the CDR3: TGTGCCAGCAGTTCCGGGGGAGGGTCGAGCTCCTACAATGAGCAGTTCTTC. Translating it yields CASSSGGGSSSYNEQFF.

This clonotype has at least ten counts. The V and J genes are TRBV3-1 and TRBJ2-3, with 9 bases that match TRBD2. Germline V gene sequence: CDR1 LGHDT, CDR2 YNNKEL (reference sequence). The CDR3 loop spans 16 amino acids. The V and J ends lost 0 bases and 4 bases, in that order; junction bases with no gene match: 5. The CDR3 bases are TGTGCCAGCAGCCAAGATTTCGCGGGAGGGGCAGATACGCAGTATTTT. Its protein product is CASSQDFAGGADTQYF.

Many counts were recorded for this clonotype. This may come from a read error, since a much larger clone is one base off. This rearrangement joins TRBV20-1 to TRBJ1-5; no firm D call. The CDR3 length is 14 residues. Germline values: CDR1 DFQATT, CDR2 SNEGSKA (reference sequence). The ends were cut back, 0 bases at V and 6 bases at J, with 12 bases in the middle. The CDR3 loop is CSARDQLTLQPQHF. The DNA of the CDR3 is TGCAGTGCTAGAGATCAATTGACTCTTCAGCCCCAGCATTTT.

This clonotype was counted ten times or more. The genes are TRBV20-1 and TRBJ2-2; 7 nucleotides line up with TRBD2. CDR3 length equals 16 residues. The germline V gene encodes CDR1 DFQATT and CDR2 SNEGSKA (reference sequence). Unmatched junction bases numbered 6, after V lost 0 bases and J lost 2 bases. The CDR3 here is CSARDPSGPNTGELFF. CDR3 nucleotide sequence: TGCAGTGCTAGAGATCCTAGCGGCCCAAACACCGGGGAGCTGTTTTTT.

This clonotype was counted at least ten times. The chain uses TRBV20-1 and TRBJ2-7; D is perhaps TRBD2 (5 bases). Trimming removed 4 bases from V and 1 base from J, with 20 bases in between. There are 16 residues in the CDR3. Germline CDR1 DFQATT, CDR2 SNEGSKA (reference sequence). The CDR3 nucleotides are TGCAGTGCTACAGGCCCCCGGCTAGCCTCTTCCTACGAGCAGTACTTC. This codes for CSATGPRLASSYEQYF.

This clonotype was observed at least ten times. The chain combines TRBV5-6 with TRBJ1-1, with a possible D match to TRBD1 (5 bases). CDR1 and CDR2 (germline): SGHDT, YYEEEE. Trimming removed 3 bases from V and 3 bases from J, with 9 bases in between. This CDR3 contains 13 residues. The CDR3 region is CASSSGTDTEAFF. DNA of the CDR3: TGTGCCAGCAGCTCCGGGACGGACACTGAAGCTTTCTTT.